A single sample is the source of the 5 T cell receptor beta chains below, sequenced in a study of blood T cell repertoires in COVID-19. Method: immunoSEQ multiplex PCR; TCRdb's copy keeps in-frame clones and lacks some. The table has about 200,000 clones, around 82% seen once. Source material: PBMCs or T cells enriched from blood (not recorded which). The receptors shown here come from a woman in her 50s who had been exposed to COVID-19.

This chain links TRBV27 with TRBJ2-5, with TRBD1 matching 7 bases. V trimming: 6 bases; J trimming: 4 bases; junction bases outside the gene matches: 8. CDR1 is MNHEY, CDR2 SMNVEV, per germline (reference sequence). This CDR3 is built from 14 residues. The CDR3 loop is CASRLTGFGETQYF. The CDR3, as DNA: TGTGCCAGCAGACTGACAGGGTTCGGAGAGACCCAGTACTTC.

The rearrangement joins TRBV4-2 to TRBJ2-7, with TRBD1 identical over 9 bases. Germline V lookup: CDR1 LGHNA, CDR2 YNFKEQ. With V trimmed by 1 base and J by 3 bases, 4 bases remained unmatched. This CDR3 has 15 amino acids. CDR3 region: CASSQGMTGGYEQYF. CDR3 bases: TGTGCCAGCAGCCAAGGTATGACAGGGGGCTACGAGCAGTACTTC.

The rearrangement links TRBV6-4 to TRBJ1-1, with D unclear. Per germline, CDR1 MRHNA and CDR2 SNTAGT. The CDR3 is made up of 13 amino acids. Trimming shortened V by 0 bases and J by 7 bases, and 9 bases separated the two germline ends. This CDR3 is CASSDSAGREAFF. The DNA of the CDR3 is TGTGCCAGCAGTGACTCGGCAGGTCGTGAAGCTTTCTTT.

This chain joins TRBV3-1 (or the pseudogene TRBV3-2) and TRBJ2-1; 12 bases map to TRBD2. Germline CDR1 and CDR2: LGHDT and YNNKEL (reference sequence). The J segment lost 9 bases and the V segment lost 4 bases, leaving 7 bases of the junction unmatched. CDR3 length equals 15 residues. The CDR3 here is CASSRTSGTMGEQFF. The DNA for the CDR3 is TGTGCCAGCAGCCGGACTAGCGGGACAATGGGTGAGCAGTTCTTC.

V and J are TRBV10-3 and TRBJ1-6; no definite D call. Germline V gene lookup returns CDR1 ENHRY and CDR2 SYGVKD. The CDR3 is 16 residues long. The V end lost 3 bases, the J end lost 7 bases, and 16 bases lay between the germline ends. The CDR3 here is CAISEGGREGNSPLHF. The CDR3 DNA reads TGTGCCATCAGTGAAGGAGGGCGAGAAGGGAATTCACCCCTCCACTTT.